The present TCR beta chain was sequenced within a study of blood T cells in healthy people across ages. Study outcomes and limitations: Donor CMV status was unknown, possibly confounding expanded clonotype changes. Those diversity estimates obtained from one million T cells were thought to be underestimates. Higher diversity and more naive CD4+ cells were features of long-lived donors, compared to aged donors.

V gave up 1 base and J gave up 3 bases; unmatched junction bases: 3. CDR3 length: 15 residues. Germline CDR1 is ENHRY and CDR2 is SYGVKD. Then a second PCR, running roughly 7 to 11 cycles, was carried out with a sample-barcoded 5' primer and a J-beta primer mix. The study obtained at least 2.5 million CDR3-containing paired-end reads from every sample. TCRdb re-called the 5' RACE reads with MiXCR, one entry per CDR3 protein. The sample includes roughly 650,000 distinct CDR3 sequences, roughly 32% of them seen just once. On this clonotype itself: The target antigen is unknown.

The sample taken for sequencing was blood. The receptor was derived from a woman older than 75 in good health. This chain joins TRBV10-3 and TRBJ2-3; the match to TRBD2 covers 8 bases. The CDR3 reads CAISELAGRTDTQYF. The DNA for the CDR3 is TGTGCCATCAGTGAGTTAGCGGGACGAACAGATACGCAGTATTTT.